This T cell receptor (beta chain) emerged from a study of cytomegalovirus exposure and HLA in healthy donors. It was with 60 Vbeta and 13 Jbeta primers that the PCR ran. Method: immunoSEQ multiplex PCR; TCRdb's copy keeps in-frame clones and lacks some. The repertoire holds tens of thousands of clones, with 75% as singletons. This clone was detected only a few times. The CDR3 sequence is 15 residues long. The V gene end was trimmed by 5 bases and the J gene end by 1 base; junction bases not matched to a gene: 2. CDR1 is MNHEY, CDR2 SVGAGI, per germline. The chain has TRBV6-5 and TRBJ1-5, with 10 bases matching TRBD1. This TCR came from a man aged 65-85 years in good health and CMV-seronegative. The sample consisted of PBMCs. CDR3 protein: CASSRDRGSNQPQHF. In nucleotides, the CDR3 is TGTGCCAGCAGTCGGGACAGGGGAAGCAATCAGCCCCAGCATTTT.